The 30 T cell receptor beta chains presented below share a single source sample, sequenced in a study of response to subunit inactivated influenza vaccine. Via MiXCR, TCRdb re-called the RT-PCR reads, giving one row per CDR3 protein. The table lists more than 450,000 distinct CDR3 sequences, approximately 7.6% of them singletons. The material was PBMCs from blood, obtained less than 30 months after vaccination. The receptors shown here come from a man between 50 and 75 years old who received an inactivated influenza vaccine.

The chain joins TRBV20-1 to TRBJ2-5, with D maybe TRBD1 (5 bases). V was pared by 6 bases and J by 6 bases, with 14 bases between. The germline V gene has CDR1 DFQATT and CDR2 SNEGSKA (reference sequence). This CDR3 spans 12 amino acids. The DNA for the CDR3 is TGCAGTGCCTGGGCCAGGGTCCAGACCCAGTACTTC. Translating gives CSAWARVQTQYF.

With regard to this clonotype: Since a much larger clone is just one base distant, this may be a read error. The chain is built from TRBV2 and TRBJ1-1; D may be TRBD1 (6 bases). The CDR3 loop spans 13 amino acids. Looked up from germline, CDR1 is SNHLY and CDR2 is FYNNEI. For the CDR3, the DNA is TGTGCCAACAGTGAGGGGGTGGGGACTGAAGCTTTCTTT. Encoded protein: CANSEGVGTEAFF.

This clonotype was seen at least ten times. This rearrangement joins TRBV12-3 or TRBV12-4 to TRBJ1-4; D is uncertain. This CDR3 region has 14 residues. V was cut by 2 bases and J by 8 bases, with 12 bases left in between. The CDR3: CASSLTLMGEKLFF. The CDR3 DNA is TGTGCCAGCAGTTTAACACTGATGGGGGAAAAACTGTTTTTT.

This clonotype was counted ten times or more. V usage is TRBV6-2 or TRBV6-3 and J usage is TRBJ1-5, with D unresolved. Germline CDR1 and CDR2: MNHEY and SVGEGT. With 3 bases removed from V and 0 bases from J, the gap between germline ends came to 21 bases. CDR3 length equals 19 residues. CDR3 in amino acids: CASSYIGPAVIYSNQPQHF. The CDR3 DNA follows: TGTGCCAGCAGTTATATAGGTCCGGCGGTCATCTATAGCAATCAGCCCCAGCATTTT.

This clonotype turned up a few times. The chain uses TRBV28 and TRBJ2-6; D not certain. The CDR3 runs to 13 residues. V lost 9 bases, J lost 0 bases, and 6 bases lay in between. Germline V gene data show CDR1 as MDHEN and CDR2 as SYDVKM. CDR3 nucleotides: TGTGCCAGTCTACGCTCTGGGGCCAACGTCCTGACTTTC. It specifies CASLRSGANVLTF.

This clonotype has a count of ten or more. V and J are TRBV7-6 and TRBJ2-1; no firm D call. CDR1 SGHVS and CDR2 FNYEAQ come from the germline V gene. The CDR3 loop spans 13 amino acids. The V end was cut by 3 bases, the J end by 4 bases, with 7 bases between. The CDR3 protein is CASSFSLYNEQFF. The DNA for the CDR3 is TGTGCCAGCAGCTTCTCCTTGTACAATGAGCAGTTCTTC.

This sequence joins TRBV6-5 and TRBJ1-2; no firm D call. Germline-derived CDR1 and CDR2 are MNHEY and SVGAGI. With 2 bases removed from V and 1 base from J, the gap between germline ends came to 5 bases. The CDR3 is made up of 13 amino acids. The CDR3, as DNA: TGTGCCAGCAGTTACAACAGTAACTATGGCTACACCTTC. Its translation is CASSYNSNYGYTF.

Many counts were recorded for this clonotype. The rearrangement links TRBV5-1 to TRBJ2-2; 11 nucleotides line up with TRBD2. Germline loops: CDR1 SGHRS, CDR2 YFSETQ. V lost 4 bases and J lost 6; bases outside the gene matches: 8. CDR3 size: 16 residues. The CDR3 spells CASSPRLAGTAGELFF. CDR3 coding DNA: TGCGCCAGCAGCCCCAGACTAGCGGGGACTGCCGGGGAGCTGTTTTTT.

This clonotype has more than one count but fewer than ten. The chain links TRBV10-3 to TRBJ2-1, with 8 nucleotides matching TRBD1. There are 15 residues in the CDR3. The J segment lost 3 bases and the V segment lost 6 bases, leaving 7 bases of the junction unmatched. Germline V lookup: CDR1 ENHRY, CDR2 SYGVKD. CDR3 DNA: TGTGCCATCAGATATGACAGGGGTTACTACAATGAGCAGTTCTTC. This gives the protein CAIRYDRGYYNEQFF.

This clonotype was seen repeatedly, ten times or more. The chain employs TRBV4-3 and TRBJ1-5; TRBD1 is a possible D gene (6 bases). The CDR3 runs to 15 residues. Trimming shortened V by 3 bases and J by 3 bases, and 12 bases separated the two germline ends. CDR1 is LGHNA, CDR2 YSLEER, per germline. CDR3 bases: TGCGCCAGCAGCCAGGGCCACAGGGTCAATCAGCCCCAGCATTTT. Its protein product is CASSQGHRVNQPQHF.

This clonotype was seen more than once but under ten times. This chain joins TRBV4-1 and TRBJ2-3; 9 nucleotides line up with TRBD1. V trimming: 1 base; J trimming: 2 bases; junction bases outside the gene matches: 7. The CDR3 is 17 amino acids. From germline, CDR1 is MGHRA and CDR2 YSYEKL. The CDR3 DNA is TGCGCCAGCAGCCAAGGACCGGGACAGGGTATCACAGATACGCAGTATTTT. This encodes CASSQGPGQGITDTQYF.

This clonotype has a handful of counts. The CDR3 sequence is CSVAVGLAGDQETQYF. CDR3 coding DNA: TGCAGCGTCGCAGTAGGACTAGCGGGGGACCAAGAGACCCAGTACTTC. The J gene is TRBJ2-5, the V gene TRBV29-1, with TRBD2 identical over 13 bases. There are 16 residues in the CDR3. Germline CDR1 reads SQVTM; CDR2 reads ANQGSEA. J was trimmed by 0 bases and V by 6 bases; bases with no gene match: 7.

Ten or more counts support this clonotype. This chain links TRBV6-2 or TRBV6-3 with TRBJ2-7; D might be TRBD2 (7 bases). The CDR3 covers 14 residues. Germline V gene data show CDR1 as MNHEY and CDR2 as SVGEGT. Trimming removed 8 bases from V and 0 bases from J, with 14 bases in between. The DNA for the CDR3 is TGTGCCAGCCGCCCGGGGGGCCTCTCCTACGAGCAGTACTTC. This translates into CASRPGGLSYEQYF.

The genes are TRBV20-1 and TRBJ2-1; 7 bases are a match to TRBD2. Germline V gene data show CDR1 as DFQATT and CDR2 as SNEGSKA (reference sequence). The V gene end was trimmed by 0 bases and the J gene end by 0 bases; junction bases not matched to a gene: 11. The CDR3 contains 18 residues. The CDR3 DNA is TGCAGTGCTAGAGAAACCCCACGGCGGGAGTTCTCCTACAATGAGCAGTTCTTC. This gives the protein CSARETPRREFSYNEQFF.

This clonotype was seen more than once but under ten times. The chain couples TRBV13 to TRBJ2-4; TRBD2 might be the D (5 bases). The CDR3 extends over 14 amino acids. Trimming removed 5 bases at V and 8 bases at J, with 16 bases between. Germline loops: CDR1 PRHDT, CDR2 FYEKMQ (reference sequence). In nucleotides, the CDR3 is TGTGCCAGCAGCAGAGAAGGGAAGAGGGACATTCAGTACTTC. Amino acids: CASSREGKRDIQYF. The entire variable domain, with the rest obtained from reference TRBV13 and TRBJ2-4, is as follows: AAGVIQSPRHLIKEKRETATLKCYPIPRHDTVYWYQQGPGQDPQFLISFYEKMQSDKGSIPDRFSAQQFSDYHSELNMSSLELGDSALYFCASSREGKRDIQYFGAGTRLSVL.

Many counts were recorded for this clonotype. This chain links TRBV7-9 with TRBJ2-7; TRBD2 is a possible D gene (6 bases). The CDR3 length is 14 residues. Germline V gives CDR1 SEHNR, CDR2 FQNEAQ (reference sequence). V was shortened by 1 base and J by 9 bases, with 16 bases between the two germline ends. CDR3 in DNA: TGTGCCAGCAGCTTAGTTGGGACTGAAGGTCTGCAGTACTTC. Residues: CASSLVGTEGLQYF.

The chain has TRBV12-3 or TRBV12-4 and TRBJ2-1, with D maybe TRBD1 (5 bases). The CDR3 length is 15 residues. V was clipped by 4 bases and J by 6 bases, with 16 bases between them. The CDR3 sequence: CASSSASRVVNEQFF. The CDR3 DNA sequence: TGTGCCAGCAGTTCCGCATCCAGGGTGGTCAATGAGCAGTTCTTC.

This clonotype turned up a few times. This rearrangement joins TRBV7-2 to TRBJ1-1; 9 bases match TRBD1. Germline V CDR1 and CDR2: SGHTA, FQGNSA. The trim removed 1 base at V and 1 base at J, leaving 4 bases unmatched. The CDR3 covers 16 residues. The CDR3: CASSLVGTGRNTEAFF. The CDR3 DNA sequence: TGTGCCAGCAGCTTAGTAGGGACAGGGAGGAACACTGAAGCTTTCTTT.

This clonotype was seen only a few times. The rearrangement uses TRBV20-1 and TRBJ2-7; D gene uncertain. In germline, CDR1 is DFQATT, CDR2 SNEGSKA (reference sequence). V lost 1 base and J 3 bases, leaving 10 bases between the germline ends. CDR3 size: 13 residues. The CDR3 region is CSARVGSFYEQYF. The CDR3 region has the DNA TGCAGTGCTAGAGTGGGATCTTTCTACGAGCAGTACTTC.

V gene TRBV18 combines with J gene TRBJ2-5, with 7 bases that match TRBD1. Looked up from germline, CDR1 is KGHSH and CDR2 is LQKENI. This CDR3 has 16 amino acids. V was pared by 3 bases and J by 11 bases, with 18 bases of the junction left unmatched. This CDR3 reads CASSPTTGPIPLGQYF. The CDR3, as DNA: TGTGCCAGCTCACCGACGACAGGGCCAATACCGTTGGGTCAGTACTTC.

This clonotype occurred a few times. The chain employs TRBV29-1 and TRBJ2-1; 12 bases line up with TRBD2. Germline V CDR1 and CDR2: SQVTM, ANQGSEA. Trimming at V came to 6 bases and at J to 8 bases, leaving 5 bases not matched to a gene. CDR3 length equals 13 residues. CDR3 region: CSVSSGRVDEQFF. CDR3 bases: TGCAGCGTCTCTAGCGGGAGGGTGGATGAGCAGTTCTTC.

CDR3: CASSRTAGSPLHF. As DNA, the CDR3 is TGTGCCAGCAGCCGGACTGCGGGATCACCCCTCCACTTT. The J gene is TRBJ1-6, the V gene TRBV6-1; D gene uncertain. The V gene's germline CDR1 is MNHNS and CDR2 SASEGT. V lost 6 bases and J 10 bases, leaving 13 bases between the germline ends. The CDR3 extends over 13 amino acids.

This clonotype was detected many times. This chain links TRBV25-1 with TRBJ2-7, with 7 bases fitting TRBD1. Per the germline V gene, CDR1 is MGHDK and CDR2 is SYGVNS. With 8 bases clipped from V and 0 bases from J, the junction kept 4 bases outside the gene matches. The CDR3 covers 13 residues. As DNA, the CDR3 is TGTGCCAGCTCGACAGGGTTCTCCTACGAGCAGTACTTC. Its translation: CASSTGFSYEQYF.

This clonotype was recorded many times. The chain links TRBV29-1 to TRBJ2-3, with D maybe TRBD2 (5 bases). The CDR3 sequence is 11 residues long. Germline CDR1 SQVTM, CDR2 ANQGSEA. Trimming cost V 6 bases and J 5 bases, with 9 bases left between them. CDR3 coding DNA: TGCAGCGTGTTACTAGGAGATACGCAGTATTTT. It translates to CSVLLGDTQYF.

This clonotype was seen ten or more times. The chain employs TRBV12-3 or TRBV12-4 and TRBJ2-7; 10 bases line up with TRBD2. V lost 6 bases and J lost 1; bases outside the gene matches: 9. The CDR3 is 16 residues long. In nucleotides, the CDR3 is TGTGCCAGCAGCCGACCGACTAGCGGGTTTTCCTACGAGCAGTACTTC. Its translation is CASSRPTSGFSYEQYF.

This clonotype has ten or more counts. The DNA for the CDR3 is TGTGCCAGCAGTTACACGACAGGGGACCTAGACACCGGGGAGCTGTTTTTT. This gives the protein CASSYTTGDLDTGELFF. This chain uses TRBV6-2 or TRBV6-3 with TRBJ2-2; 8 nucleotides line up with TRBD1. Trimming removed 2 bases from V and 3 bases from J; junction bases left unmatched: 8. The germline V gene encodes CDR1 MNHEY and CDR2 SVGEGT. CDR3 length: 17 amino acids.

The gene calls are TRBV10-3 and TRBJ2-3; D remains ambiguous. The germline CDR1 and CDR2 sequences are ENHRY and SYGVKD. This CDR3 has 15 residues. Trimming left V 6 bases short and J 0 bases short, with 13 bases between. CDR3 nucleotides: TGTGCCATCAGCGATTTGACACCTAGCACAGATACGCAGTATTTT. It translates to CAISDLTPSTDTQYF.

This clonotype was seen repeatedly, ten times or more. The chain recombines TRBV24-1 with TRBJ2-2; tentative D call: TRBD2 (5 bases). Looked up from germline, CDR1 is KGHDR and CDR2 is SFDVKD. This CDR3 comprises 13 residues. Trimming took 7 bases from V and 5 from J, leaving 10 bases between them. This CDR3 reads CATSQSGTGELFF. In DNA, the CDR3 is TGTGCCACCAGCCAGTCGGGAACCGGGGAGCTGTTTTTT.

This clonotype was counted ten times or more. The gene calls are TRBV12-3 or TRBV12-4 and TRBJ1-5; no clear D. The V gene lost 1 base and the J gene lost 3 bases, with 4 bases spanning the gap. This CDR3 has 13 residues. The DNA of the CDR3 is TGTGCCAGCAGTTTAGGGAACAATCAGCCCCAGCATTTT. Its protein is CASSLGNNQPQHF.

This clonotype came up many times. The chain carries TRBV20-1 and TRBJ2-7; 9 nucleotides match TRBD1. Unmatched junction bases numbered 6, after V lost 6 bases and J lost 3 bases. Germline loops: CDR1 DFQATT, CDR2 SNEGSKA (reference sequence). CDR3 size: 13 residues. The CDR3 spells CSAPPGQGYEQYF. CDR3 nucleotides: TGCAGTGCGCCGCCGGGACAGGGCTACGAGCAGTACTTC.